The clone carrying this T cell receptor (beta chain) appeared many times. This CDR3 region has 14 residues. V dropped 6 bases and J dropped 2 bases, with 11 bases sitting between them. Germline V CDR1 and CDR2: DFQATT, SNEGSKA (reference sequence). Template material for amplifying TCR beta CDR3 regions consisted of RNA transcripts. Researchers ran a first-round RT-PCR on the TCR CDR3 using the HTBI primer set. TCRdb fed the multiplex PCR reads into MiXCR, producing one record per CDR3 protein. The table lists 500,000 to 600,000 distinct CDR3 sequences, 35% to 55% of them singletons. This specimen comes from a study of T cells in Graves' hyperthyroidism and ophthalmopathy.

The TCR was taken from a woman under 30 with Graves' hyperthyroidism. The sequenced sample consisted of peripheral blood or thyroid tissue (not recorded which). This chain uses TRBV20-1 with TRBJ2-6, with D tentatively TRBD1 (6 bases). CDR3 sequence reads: CSAPPGAGANVLTF. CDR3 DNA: TGCAGTGCCCCTCCAGGGGCTGGGGCCAACGTCCTGACTTTC.